The following is a TCR beta chain sequence with its context. The data were taken from a study of OX40 agonist ivuxolimab in advanced cancers. The overall study: Given to patients was ivuxolimab, an agonistic anti-OX40 (CD134) antibody.

Sequenced by immunoSEQ multiplex PCR; TCRdb stores in-frame clones only, minus some. This table holds 60,000 or so clones, 88% found once. The germline CDR1 and CDR2 sequences are SGDLS and YYNGEE. This CDR3 has 13 amino acids. Trimming stripped 1 base from V and 2 bases from J, with 6 bases between. This chain joins TRBV9 and TRBJ1-1; D unresolved. This TCR came from an adult with an advanced solid tumor such as melanoma, head and neck, liver or kidney cancer. The sequences come from CD4+ or CD8+ T cells sorted from blood, collected in a trial of the OX40 agonist ivuxolimab. CDR3 in amino acids: CASSVLSNTEAFF. DNA of the CDR3: TGTGCCAGCAGCGTACTTAGTAACACTGAAGCTTTCTTT. The variable domain in full, with the rest retrieved from reference TRBV9 and TRBJ1-1, is DSGVTQTPKHLITATGQRVTLRCSPRSGDLSVYWYQQSLDQGLQFLIQYYNGEERAKGNILERFSAQQFPDLHSELNLSSLELGDSALYFCASSVLSNTEAFFGQGTRLTVV.